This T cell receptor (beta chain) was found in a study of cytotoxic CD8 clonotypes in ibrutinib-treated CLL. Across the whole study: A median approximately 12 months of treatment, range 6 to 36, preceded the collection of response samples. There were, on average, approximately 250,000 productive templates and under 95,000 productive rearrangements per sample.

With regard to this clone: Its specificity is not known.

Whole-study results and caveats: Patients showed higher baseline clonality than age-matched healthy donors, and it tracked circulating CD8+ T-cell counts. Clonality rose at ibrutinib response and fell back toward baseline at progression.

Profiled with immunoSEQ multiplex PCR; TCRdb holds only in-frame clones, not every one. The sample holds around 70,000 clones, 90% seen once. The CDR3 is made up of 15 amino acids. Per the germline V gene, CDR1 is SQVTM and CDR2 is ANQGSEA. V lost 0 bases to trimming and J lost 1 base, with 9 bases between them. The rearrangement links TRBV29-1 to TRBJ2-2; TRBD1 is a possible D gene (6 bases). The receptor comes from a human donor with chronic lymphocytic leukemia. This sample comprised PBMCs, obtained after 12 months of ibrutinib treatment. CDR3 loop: CSVEDDRWNTGELFF. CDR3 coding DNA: TGCAGCGTTGAAGACGACAGGTGGAACACCGGGGAGCTGTTTTTT.